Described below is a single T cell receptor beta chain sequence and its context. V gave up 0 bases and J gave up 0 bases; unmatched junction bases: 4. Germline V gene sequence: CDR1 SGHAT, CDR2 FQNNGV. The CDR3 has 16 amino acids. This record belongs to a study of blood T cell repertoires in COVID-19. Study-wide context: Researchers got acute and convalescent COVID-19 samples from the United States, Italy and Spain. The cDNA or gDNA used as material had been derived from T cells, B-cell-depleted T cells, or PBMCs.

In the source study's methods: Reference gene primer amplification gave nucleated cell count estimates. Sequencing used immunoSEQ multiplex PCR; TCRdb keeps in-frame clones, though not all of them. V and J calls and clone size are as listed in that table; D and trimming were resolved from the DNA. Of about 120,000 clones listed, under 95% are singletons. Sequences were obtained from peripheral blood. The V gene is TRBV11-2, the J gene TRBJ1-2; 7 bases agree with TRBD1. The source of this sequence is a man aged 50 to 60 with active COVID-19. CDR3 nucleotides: TGTGCCAGCAGCTTAGATATGCAGGGGGCTAACTATGGCTACACCTTC. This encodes CASSLDMQGANYGYTF.